This entry lists 21 T cell receptor beta chains sequenced from one sample in a study of vaccination and CD4 T cells after COVID-19. Treatment specified: approximately nine-day PBMC culture with coronavirus spike peptide pools or control peptides (ViraFEST assay). Once obtained from cultured CD4+ T cells, the DNA was sequenced using the Oncomine TCR Beta short-read assay. One entry per CDR3 protein results from TCRdb running MiXCR on the PCR reads. The table lists some 18,000 distinct CDR3 sequences, around four fifths of them singletons. For these TCRs, the target antigens are not known. The sequenced sample was CD4+ T cells from blood, cultured in vitro, obtained after SARS-CoV-2 vaccination. The receptors here all came from a human donor who received a COVID-19 vaccine.

This clonotype has a handful of counts. This sequence joins TRBV7-2 and TRBJ2-7; D is perhaps TRBD1 or TRBD2 (5 bases each). The CDR3 is 15 residues long. CDR1 SGHTA and CDR2 FQGNSA come from the germline V gene. Trimming took off 1 base at V and 6 bases at J, with 16 bases between the two ends. CDR3 nucleotide sequence: TGTGCCAGCAGCTTAGACCCCCAGGGAGAGGGCGAGCAGTACTTC. This gives the protein CASSLDPQGEGEQYF.

V is TRBV19 and J is TRBJ1-2; D unclear. Per germline, CDR1 LNHDA and CDR2 SQIVND (reference sequence). The CDR3 totals 16 residues. Between the trimmed V and J ends, which lost 4 bases and 2 bases, there was a span of 17 bases. In DNA, the CDR3 is TGTGCCAGTAGTACCCTCGACAACACCTTAAACTATGGCTACACCTTC. This gives the protein CASSTLDNTLNYGYTF.

The chain couples TRBV20-1 to TRBJ1-3; maybe TRBD1 (5 bases). Per the germline V gene, CDR1 is DFQATT and CDR2 is SNEGSKA (reference sequence). The CDR3 runs to 16 residues. The V and J ends lost 0 bases and 0 bases respectively, with 12 bases between them. The CDR3 is CSARDPGQSSGNTIYF. For the CDR3, the DNA is TGCAGTGCTAGAGATCCAGGGCAGTCCTCTGGAAACACCATATATTTT.

The V and J genes are TRBV12-3 or TRBV12-4 and TRBJ2-5; D might be TRBD1 or TRBD2, each matching 6 bases. The ends were cut back, 7 bases at V and 1 base at J, with 13 bases in the middle. The CDR3 spans 14 residues. CDR3 sequence: CASKEGGIQETQYF. The CDR3 DNA sequence: TGTGCCAGCAAGGAGGGGGGCATCCAAGAGACCCAGTACTTC.

This clonotype came up once. V and J are TRBV7-2 and TRBJ2-7; D could derive from TRBD1 or TRBD2 (6 bases each). The CDR3 sequence is 15 residues long. Per the germline V gene, CDR1 is SGHTA and CDR2 is FQGNSA. With 2 bases removed from V and 4 bases from J, the gap between germline ends came to 15 bases. The CDR3 nucleotides read TGTGCCAGCAGCTTATGGAGCAGGGGAGGTTACGAGCAGTACTTC. Protein product: CASSLWSRGGYEQYF.

V is TRBV7-6 and J is TRBJ2-2, with a weak D call TRBD2 (6 bases). Between the trimmed V and J ends, which lost 0 bases and 4 bases, there was a span of 6 bases. CDR1 and CDR2 from the germline V gene are SGHVS and FNYEAQ. The CDR3 runs 14 residues. CDR3 amino acids: CASSLAGGTGELFF. The CDR3 coding sequence is TGTGCCAGCAGCTTAGCGGGGGGCACCGGGGAGCTGTTTTTT.

CDR3: CASSRIVIGPQSRGYTF. CDR3 coding DNA: TGTGCCAGTAGTCGCATCGTTATAGGGCCCCAATCTCGGGGCTACACCTTC. The V gene is TRBV19, the J gene TRBJ1-2; no clear D. Germline CDR1 reads LNHDA; CDR2 reads SQIVND (reference sequence). V shed 5 bases and J shed 8 bases, with 27 bases lying between them. CDR3 length: 17 amino acids.

The chain employs TRBV15 and TRBJ1-6, with D perhaps TRBD1 (6 bases). Germline V CDR1 and CDR2: LNHNV, YYDKDF (reference sequence). V was cut by 5 bases and J by 4 bases, with 9 bases left in between. The CDR3 is 14 residues long. The CDR3 region is CATSRQGYNSPLHF. DNA of the CDR3: TGTGCCACCAGCCGGCAGGGGTATAATTCACCCCTCCACTTT.

A single count supports this clonotype. CDR3 bases: TGTGCCAGCCGATCACCCTCCAGCTTCAGCCTAGCGGGGGGGATTAACACCGGGGAGCTGTTTTTT. This sequence encodes CASRSPSSFSLAGGINTGELFF. The V call is TRBV19, the J call TRBJ2-2, with TRBD2 identical over 12 bases. Germline-derived CDR1 and CDR2 are LNHDA and SQIVND (reference sequence). The V segment lost 9 bases and the J segment 2 bases; nucleotides outside the gene matches: 25. The length of the CDR3 is 22 residues.

This chain uses TRBV6-1 with TRBJ1-2; TRBD1 agrees at 10 bases. The CDR3 covers 14 residues. Trimming removed 6 bases from V and 2 bases from J; junction bases left unmatched: 3. Germline lookup yields CDR1 MNHNS and CDR2 SASEGT. CDR3: CASSRQGANYGYTF. CDR3 in DNA: TGTGCCAGCAGCAGACAGGGGGCGAACTATGGCTACACCTTC.

The chain has TRBV6-1 and TRBJ2-1; D gene uncertain. V shed 4 bases and J shed 4 bases, with 8 bases lying between them. The CDR3 runs to 13 residues. The germline V gene encodes CDR1 MNHNS and CDR2 SASEGT. CDR3 DNA: TGTGCCAGCAGTGGAGACGCTTACAATGAGCAGTTCTTC. Protein: CASSGDAYNEQFF.

CDR3 in amino acids: CAITPGDYYGYTF. CDR3 DNA sequence: TGTGCCATCACGCCAGGGGACTACTATGGCTACACCTTC. The chain employs TRBV10-3 and TRBJ1-2; TRBD1 might be the D (6 bases). Germline V CDR1 and CDR2: ENHRY, SYGVKD. The CDR3 spans 13 residues. Trimming left V 7 bases short and J 3 bases short, with 12 bases between.

The V call is TRBV7-9, the J call TRBJ1-1, with unresolved D. The CDR3 is made up of 13 amino acids. V was shortened by 5 bases and J by 1 base, with 8 bases between the two germline ends. Germline assignment: CDR1 SEHNR and CDR2 FQNEAQ (reference sequence). The CDR3 nucleotides are TGTGCCAGCAGCGCCACAGCGAACACTGAAGCTTTCTTT. Residues: CASSATANTEAFF. The full variable domain, with the rest looked up from reference TRBV7-9 and TRBJ1-1, is DTGVSQNPRHKITKRGQNVTFRCDPISEHNRLYWYRQTLGQGPEFLTYFQNEAQLEKSRLLSDRFSAERPKGSFSTLEIQRTEQGDSAMYLCASSATANTEAFFGQGTRLTVV.

The chain combines TRBV30 with TRBJ1-2, with 7 positions matching TRBD1. The CDR3 has 13 residues. The trim removed 8 bases at V and 3 bases at J, leaving 9 bases unmatched. Germline loops: CDR1 GTSNPN, CDR2 SVGIG (reference sequence). CDR3 region: CAGQPGTDYGYTF. CDR3 DNA: TGTGCCGGACAACCCGGGACAGACTATGGCTACACCTTC.

In DNA form, the CDR3 reads TGTGCCACCAGCAGAACGTCCAGTGACCTCGTGCTCGACAGGGAGGATACGCAGTATTTT. Translation gives CATSRTSSDLVLDREDTQYF. The chain recombines TRBV15 with TRBJ2-3, with 7 bases identical to TRBD1. The CDR3 loop spans 20 amino acids. The ends lost 2 bases at V and 6 bases at J; junction bases unmatched: 23. Germline lookup yields CDR1 LNHNV and CDR2 YYDKDF (reference sequence).

The rearrangement links TRBV15 to TRBJ2-5; 11 nucleotides match TRBD2. V shed 1 base, J shed 5 bases, and the junction held 3 bases outside the gene matches. The germline V gene encodes CDR1 LNHNV and CDR2 YYDKDF (reference sequence). The CDR3 sequence is 15 residues long. CDR3 DNA sequence: TGTGCCACCAGCAGAGCACTAGCGGGGGATGAGACCCAGTACTTC. Protein product: CATSRALAGDETQYF.

The chain links TRBV11-3 to TRBJ2-3, with 8 bases aligning to TRBD1. The CDR3 has 14 amino acids. The germline CDR1 and CDR2 sequences are SGHNT and YENEEA. The J segment lost 8 bases and the V segment lost 1 base, leaving 5 bases of the junction unmatched. DNA of the CDR3: TGTGCCAGCAGCTTAGGGACAGGGTCGGGTACGCAGTATTTT. Its protein is CASSLGTGSGTQYF.

V is TRBV19 and J is TRBJ1-6, with 10 bases fitting TRBD1. J was trimmed by 9 bases and V by 10 bases; bases with no gene match: 3. CDR3 length: 12 amino acids. CDR1 and CDR2 from the germline V gene are LNHDA and SQIVND (reference sequence). This CDR3 is CATRQGASPLHF. Written as DNA, the CDR3 is TGTGCCACCCGACAGGGGGCTTCACCCCTCCACTTT.

J is TRBJ2-2 and V is TRBV15; 9 bases are a match to TRBD2. V lost 1 base and J lost 13; bases outside the gene matches: 7. This CDR3 comprises 14 residues. The germline V gene has CDR1 LNHNV and CDR2 YYDKDF (reference sequence). CDR3 bases: TGTGCCACCAGCAGAGTGGCGGGGGGGCCTGGGCTGTTTTTT. Translated, it gives CATSRVAGGPGLFF.

The chain joins TRBV2 to TRBJ1-1; 9 nucleotides match TRBD1. Trimming removed 7 bases from V and 6 bases from J; junction bases left unmatched: 12. The CDR3 length is 15 residues. From germline, CDR1 is SNHLY and CDR2 FYNNEI. CDR3 loop: CASTSQTGGSSEAFF. In DNA, the CDR3 is TGTGCCAGCACCTCCCAGACAGGGGGAAGCTCTGAAGCTTTCTTT.

This chain links TRBV12-3 or TRBV12-4 with TRBJ1-2; D is ambiguous. With 7 bases removed from V and 2 bases from J, the gap between germline ends came to 17 bases. The CDR3 consists of 15 residues. DNA for the CDR3: TGTGCCAGCACCACCGAACACGGCTTAAACTATGGCTACACCTTC. Translated, it gives CASTTEHGLNYGYTF.